Sequencing of this TCR beta chain was carried out in a study of T cell repertoires in cytomegalovirus infection. Study details: Public signatures in TCR beta pointed to CMV infection and matching HLA type. General study points: Cumulative frequency (of public TCR beta family members) identified carriers of CMV plus the relevant HLA. The ex vivo response was dominated by HLA-C-restricted CMV-specific TCR beta clonotypes.

TCRdb reprocessed the reads via MiXCR and lists one record per CDR3 protein. In the table there are about 450,000 distinct CDR3 sequences, approximately 31% of which are singletons. CDR1 MNHEY and CDR2 SVGEGT come from the germline V gene. The CDR3 is made up of 15 amino acids. V was shortened by 2 bases and J by 7 bases, with 15 bases between the two germline ends. This clonotype was picked up a small number of times. Its antigen remains unidentified. The specimen sequenced was PBMCs. The receptor's source is a human donor in good health (CMV status not recorded). Some clones in this sample may be carry-over from other donors' samples. The rearrangement links TRBV6-2 or TRBV6-3 to TRBJ2-1, with D unclear. The CDR3 sequence: CASSYRVDQRNEQFF. The CDR3 DNA is TGTGCCAGCAGTTACAGGGTCGATCAGCGTAATGAGCAGTTCTTC.